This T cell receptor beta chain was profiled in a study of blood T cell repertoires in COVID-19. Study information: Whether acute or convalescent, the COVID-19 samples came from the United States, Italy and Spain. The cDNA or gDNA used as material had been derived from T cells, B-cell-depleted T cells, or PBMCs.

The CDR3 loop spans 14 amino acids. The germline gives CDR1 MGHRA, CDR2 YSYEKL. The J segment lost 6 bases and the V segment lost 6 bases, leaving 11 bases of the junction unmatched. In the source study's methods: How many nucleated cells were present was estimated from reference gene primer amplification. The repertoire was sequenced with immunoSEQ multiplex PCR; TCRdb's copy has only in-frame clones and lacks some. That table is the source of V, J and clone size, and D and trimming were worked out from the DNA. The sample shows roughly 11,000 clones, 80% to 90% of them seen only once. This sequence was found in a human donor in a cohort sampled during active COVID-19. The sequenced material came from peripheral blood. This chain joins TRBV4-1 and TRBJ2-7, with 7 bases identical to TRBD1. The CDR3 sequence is CASRPRQGGVEQYF. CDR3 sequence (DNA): TGCGCCAGCAGACCTCGACAGGGTGGGGTCGAGCAGTACTTC.